The 8 T cell receptor beta chains reported below all come from one sample, sequenced in a study of blood T cell repertoires in COVID-19. The table came from immunoSEQ multiplex PCR; TCRdb's copy has only in-frame clones and leaves some out. The profile shows 95,000 to 150,000 clones, 86% of them singletons. Input material: peripheral blood. All receptors derive from a human donor in a cohort sampled during active COVID-19.

V usage is TRBV30 and J usage is TRBJ2-2; no firm D call. The CDR3 sequence is 13 residues long. V dropped 2 bases and J dropped 8 bases, with 12 bases sitting between them. Germline CDR1 reads GTSNPN; CDR2 reads SVGIG (reference sequence). The CDR3 bases are TGTGCCTGGAGTTCCCTACCTGAGGGGGAGCTGTTTTTT. Its translation: CAWSSLPEGELFF.

The genes are TRBV13 and TRBJ1-1, with no clear D. The V gene's germline CDR1 is PRHDT and CDR2 FYEKMQ (reference sequence). Trimming cost V 5 bases and J 4 bases, with 8 bases left between them. The length of the CDR3 is 12 residues. DNA for the CDR3: TGTGCCAGCAGCGCCAGGTTCACTGAAGCTTTCTTT. Its translation is CASSARFTEAFF. Using reference TRBV13 and TRBJ1-1 for the parts outside the CDR3, the full variable domain is AAGVIQSPRHLIKEKRETATLKCYPIPRHDTVYWYQQGPGQDPQFLISFYEKMQSDKGSIPDRFSAQQFSDYHSELNMSSLELGDSALYFCASSARFTEAFFGQGTRLTVV.

The chain recombines TRBV2 with TRBJ1-4, with 7 nucleotides matching TRBD1. V dropped 6 bases and J dropped 3; count of bases not matched to a gene: 10. Germline V gives CDR1 SNHLY, CDR2 FYNNEI. The CDR3 consists of 16 residues. DNA for the CDR3: TGTGCCAGCAGCAGGGAAACTGACAGGGCTAATGAAAAACTGTTTTTT. Translating it yields CASSRETDRANEKLFF.

The V gene is TRBV27, the J gene TRBJ2-5; 10 bases align to TRBD2. Trimming removed 5 bases from V and 5 bases from J; junction bases left unmatched: 17. Germline CDR1 reads MNHEY; CDR2 reads SMNVEV (reference sequence). The CDR3 length is 18 residues. CDR3 residues: CASSPFLAGGAFPETQYF. The CDR3 region has the DNA TGTGCCAGCAGTCCGTTTTTAGCGGGAGGAGCGTTTCCCGAGACCCAGTACTTC.

The chain has TRBV19 and TRBJ1-2, with D perhaps matching TRBD1 (5 bases). With 5 bases removed from V and 0 bases from J, the gap between germline ends came to 13 bases. Germline V gene data show CDR1 as LNHDA and CDR2 as SQIVND (reference sequence). The CDR3 totals 15 residues. The CDR3 sequence is CASSFWGPANYGYTF. The CDR3 DNA is TGTGCCAGTAGTTTCTGGGGCCCCGCTAACTATGGCTACACCTTC.

This chain joins TRBV18 and TRBJ2-5, with TRBD2 matching 10 bases. After removal of 5 bases from V and 1 base from J, the junction contained 16 bases not matched to a gene. Germline-derived CDR1 and CDR2 are KGHSH and LQKENI. This CDR3 is 19 amino acids long. This CDR3 is CASSGRGLAVSSVQETQYF. CDR3 bases: TGTGCCAGCTCAGGGAGAGGACTAGCGGTTTCCTCCGTCCAAGAGACCCAGTACTTC.

The chain recombines TRBV4-1 with TRBJ2-1; 11 bases are shared with TRBD1. CDR3 length equals 21 residues. The trim removed 0 bases at V and 6 bases at J, leaving 19 bases unmatched. The V gene's germline CDR1 is MGHRA and CDR2 YSYEKL. The CDR3 is CASSQEGDRGRAGVVINEQFF. DNA of the CDR3: TGCGCCAGCAGCCAAGAAGGGGACAGGGGGAGGGCGGGAGTTGTAATCAATGAGCAGTTCTTC.

This clone was detected only a few times. V and J are TRBV18 and TRBJ2-7, with TRBD1 matching over 8 bases. Trimming at V came to 3 bases and at J to 2 bases, leaving 9 bases not matched to a gene. Germline V gene sequence: CDR1 KGHSH, CDR2 LQKENI. The CDR3 is 16 residues long. CDR3 coding DNA: TGTGCCAGCTCACCTCGGCAGGGGGCGATTCCCTACGAGCAGTACTTC. This gives the protein CASSPRQGAIPYEQYF. The whole variable domain, filled in from reference TRBV18 and TRBJ2-7, reads NAGVMQNPRHLVRRRGQEARLRCSPMKGHSHVYWYRQLPEEGLKFMVYLQKENIIDESGMPKERFSAEFPKEGPSILRIQQVVRGDSAAYFCASSPRQGAIPYEQYFGPGTRLTVT.